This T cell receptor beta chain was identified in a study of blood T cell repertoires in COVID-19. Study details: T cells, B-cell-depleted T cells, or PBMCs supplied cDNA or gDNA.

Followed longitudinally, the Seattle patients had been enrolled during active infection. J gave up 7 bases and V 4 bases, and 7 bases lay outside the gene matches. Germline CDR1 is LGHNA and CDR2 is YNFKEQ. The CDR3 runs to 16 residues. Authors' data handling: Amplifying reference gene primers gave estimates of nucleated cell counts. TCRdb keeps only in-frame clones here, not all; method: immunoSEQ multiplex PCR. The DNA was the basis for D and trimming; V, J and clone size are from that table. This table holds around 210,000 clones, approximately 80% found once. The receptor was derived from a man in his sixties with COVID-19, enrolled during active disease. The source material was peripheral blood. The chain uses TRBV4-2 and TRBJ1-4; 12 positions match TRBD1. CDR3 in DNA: TGTGCCAGCAGCCGCGGGACAGGGGGCACCGGTGAAAAACTGTTTTTT. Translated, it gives CASSRGTGGTGEKLFF.